This entry lists 13 T cell receptor beta chains sequenced from one sample in a study of T-cell reconstitution after alpha-beta-depleted transplantation in children. A library of TCRbeta sequences, prepared with unique molecular identifiers, was generated. TCRdb used MiXCR to reprocess the PCR reads, holding one entry per CDR3 protein. The table includes about 400,000 distinct CDR3 sequences, about a fifth detected once. The specimen was PBMCs from the stem cell graft donor, collected from the stem cell graft. The source is a human donor who donated a stem cell graft to a child with acute myeloid leukemia.

V usage is TRBV6-1 and J usage is TRBJ2-1, with a weak D call TRBD2 (5 bases). Deletions cut 4 bases from V and 4 bases from J, with 11 bases between. The CDR3 totals 14 residues. From germline, CDR1 is MNHNS and CDR2 SASEGT. This CDR3 reads CASSASGKYNEQFF. The CDR3 bases are TGTGCCAGCAGTGCTTCCGGGAAGTACAATGAGCAGTTCTTC.

The rearrangement links TRBV12-3 or TRBV12-4 to TRBJ2-1; 7 bases are shared with TRBD2. V was pared by 4 bases and J by 8 bases, with 2 bases of the junction left unmatched. There are 12 residues in the CDR3. The CDR3 DNA sequence: TGTGCCAGCAGTTCAGGACTAGATGAGCAGTTCTTC. Translation gives CASSSGLDEQFF.

This clonotype was counted only a few times. V is TRBV7-8 and J is TRBJ2-7; 11 bases line up with TRBD1. This CDR3 comprises 15 residues. With V trimmed by 2 bases and J by 5 bases, 5 bases remained unmatched. Germline-derived CDR1 and CDR2 are SGHVS and FQNEAQ. The CDR3 region has the DNA TGTGCCAGCAGCTTAACCGGGACAGGGGGTAACGAGCAGTACTTC. Residues: CASSLTGTGGNEQYF.

The V gene is TRBV25-1, the J gene TRBJ1-1; no clear D gene. Trimming shortened V by 3 bases and J by 4 bases, and 3 bases separated the two germline ends. Germline CDR1 MGHDK, CDR2 SYGVNS. This CDR3 is built from 11 residues. CDR3 coding DNA: TGTGCCAGCAGTGACAGCACTGAAGCTTTCTTT. Translating gives CASSDSTEAFF. Together with reference TRBV25-1 and TRBJ1-1, the CDR3 gives the full variable domain: EADIYQTPRYLVIGTGKKITLECSQTMGHDKMYWYQQDPGMELHLIHYSYGVNSTEKGDLSSESTVSRIRTEHFPLTLESARPSHTSQYLCASSDSTEAFFGQGTRLTVV.

This chain connects TRBV7-8 to TRBJ1-2; maybe TRBD1 (6 bases). Germline-derived CDR1 and CDR2 are SGHVS and FQNEAQ. Trimming removed 4 bases at V and 8 bases at J, with 11 bases between. CDR3 size: 12 residues. CDR3 DNA sequence: TGTGCCAGCAGCTCGGGGGGGCGGGGCTACACCTTC. This gives the protein CASSSGGRGYTF.

At least ten counts were recorded for this clonotype. The chain has TRBV10-3 and TRBJ1-1, with D unclear. Germline V lookup: CDR1 ENHRY, CDR2 SYGVKD. With 3 bases removed from V and 2 bases from J, the gap between germline ends came to 10 bases. The CDR3 length is 14 residues. CDR3 loop: CAISDRPINTEAFF. In nucleotides, the CDR3 is TGTGCCATCAGTGACAGGCCGATAAACACTGAAGCTTTCTTT.

A word on this clonotype: At one end, the junction sequence differs from germline, possibly due to a read error. The rearrangement joins TRBV7-7 to TRBJ2-2; the match to TRBD2 covers 7 bases. Germline values: CDR1 SSHAT, CDR2 FNYEAQ (reference sequence). The CDR3 sequence is 17 residues long. Here the CDR3 DNA reads TGTGCTAGCAGCTTAGCGGGCGATGGGGCCGACACCGGGGAGCTGTTTTTT. Amino acid sequence: CASSLAGDGADTGELFF.

This clonotype was picked up a small number of times. As DNA, the CDR3 is TGTGCCAGCAGAAGGAGGTCGCTAGCGGGAGTCGATGAGCAGTTCTTC. It is translated as CASRRRSLAGVDEQFF. The genes are TRBV7-8 and TRBJ2-1; TRBD2 matches 10 bases. The junction had 13 bases not matched to a gene; V was cut back by 6 bases and J by 8 bases. The CDR3 sequence is 16 residues long. Germline CDR1 reads SGHVS; CDR2 reads FQNEAQ.

This clonotype has more than one count but fewer than ten. The chain couples TRBV29-1 to TRBJ2-2; 7 bases map to TRBD1. The V and J ends lost 4 bases and 1 base, in that order; junction bases with no gene match: 3. Germline V gene data show CDR1 as SQVTM and CDR2 as ANQGSEA. The CDR3 is 14 amino acids. For the CDR3, the DNA is TGCAGCGTTGTGCGACAGGGGAACACCGGGGAGCTGTTTTTT. Its protein is CSVVRQGNTGELFF.

The chain employs TRBV10-3 and TRBJ2-7; D call uncertain. Germline values: CDR1 ENHRY, CDR2 SYGVKD. V dropped 4 bases and J dropped 6 bases, with 16 bases sitting between them. The length of the CDR3 is 14 residues. The CDR3 spells CAISGPNDGLEQYF. CDR3 nucleotides: TGTGCCATCAGTGGGCCCAACGACGGTCTCGAGCAGTACTTC.

Only a few counts were recorded for this clonotype. The rearrangement uses TRBV24-1 and TRBJ2-3, with 9 bases lining up with TRBD2. CDR3 size: 17 residues. With 1 base clipped from V and 0 bases from J, the junction kept 4 bases outside the gene matches. The germline CDR1 and CDR2 sequences are KGHDR and SFDVKD. CDR3 nucleotide sequence: TGTGCCACCAGTGATTTCCTGACTAGCGGTAGCACAGATACGCAGTATTTT. This translates into CATSDFLTSGSTDTQYF.

V gene TRBV7-6 combines with J gene TRBJ2-7; possibly TRBD2 for D (6 bases). The CDR3 is 18 amino acids. The V gene lost 4 bases and the J gene lost 3 bases, with 25 bases spanning the gap. Germline CDR1 reads SGHVS; CDR2 reads FNYEAQ. This CDR3 is CASSSARSGNPNSYEQYF. The CDR3 coding sequence is TGTGCCAGCAGCTCGGCACGTAGCGGAAACCCTAATAGCTACGAGCAGTACTTC.

The chain couples TRBV28 to TRBJ1-1; D unresolved. CDR1 MDHEN and CDR2 SYDVKM come from the germline V gene. The length of the CDR3 is 13 residues. V lost 7 bases, J lost 1 base, and 10 bases lay in between. The CDR3 coding sequence is TGTGCCAGCAAAGCTCCGGGGAACACTGAAGCTTTCTTT. Translated: CASKAPGNTEAFF. The variable domain in full, completed from reference TRBV28 and TRBJ1-1, reads DVKVTQSSRYLVKRTGEKVFLECVQDMDHENMFWYRQDPGLGLRLIYFSYDVKMKEKGDIPEGYSVSREKKERFSLILESASTNQTSMYLCASKAPGNTEAFFGQGTRLTVV.